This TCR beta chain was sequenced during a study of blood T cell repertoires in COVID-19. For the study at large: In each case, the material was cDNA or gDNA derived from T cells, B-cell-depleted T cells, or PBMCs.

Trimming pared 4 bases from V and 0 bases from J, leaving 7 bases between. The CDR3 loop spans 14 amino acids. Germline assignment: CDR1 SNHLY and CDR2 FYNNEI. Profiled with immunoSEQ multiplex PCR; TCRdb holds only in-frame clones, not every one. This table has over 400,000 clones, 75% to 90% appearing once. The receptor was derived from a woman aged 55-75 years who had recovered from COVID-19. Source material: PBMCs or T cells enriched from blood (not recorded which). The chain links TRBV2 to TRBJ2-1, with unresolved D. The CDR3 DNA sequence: TGTGCCAGCAGTGCGTACAGCTCCTACAATGAGCAGTTCTTC. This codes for CASSAYSSYNEQFF.